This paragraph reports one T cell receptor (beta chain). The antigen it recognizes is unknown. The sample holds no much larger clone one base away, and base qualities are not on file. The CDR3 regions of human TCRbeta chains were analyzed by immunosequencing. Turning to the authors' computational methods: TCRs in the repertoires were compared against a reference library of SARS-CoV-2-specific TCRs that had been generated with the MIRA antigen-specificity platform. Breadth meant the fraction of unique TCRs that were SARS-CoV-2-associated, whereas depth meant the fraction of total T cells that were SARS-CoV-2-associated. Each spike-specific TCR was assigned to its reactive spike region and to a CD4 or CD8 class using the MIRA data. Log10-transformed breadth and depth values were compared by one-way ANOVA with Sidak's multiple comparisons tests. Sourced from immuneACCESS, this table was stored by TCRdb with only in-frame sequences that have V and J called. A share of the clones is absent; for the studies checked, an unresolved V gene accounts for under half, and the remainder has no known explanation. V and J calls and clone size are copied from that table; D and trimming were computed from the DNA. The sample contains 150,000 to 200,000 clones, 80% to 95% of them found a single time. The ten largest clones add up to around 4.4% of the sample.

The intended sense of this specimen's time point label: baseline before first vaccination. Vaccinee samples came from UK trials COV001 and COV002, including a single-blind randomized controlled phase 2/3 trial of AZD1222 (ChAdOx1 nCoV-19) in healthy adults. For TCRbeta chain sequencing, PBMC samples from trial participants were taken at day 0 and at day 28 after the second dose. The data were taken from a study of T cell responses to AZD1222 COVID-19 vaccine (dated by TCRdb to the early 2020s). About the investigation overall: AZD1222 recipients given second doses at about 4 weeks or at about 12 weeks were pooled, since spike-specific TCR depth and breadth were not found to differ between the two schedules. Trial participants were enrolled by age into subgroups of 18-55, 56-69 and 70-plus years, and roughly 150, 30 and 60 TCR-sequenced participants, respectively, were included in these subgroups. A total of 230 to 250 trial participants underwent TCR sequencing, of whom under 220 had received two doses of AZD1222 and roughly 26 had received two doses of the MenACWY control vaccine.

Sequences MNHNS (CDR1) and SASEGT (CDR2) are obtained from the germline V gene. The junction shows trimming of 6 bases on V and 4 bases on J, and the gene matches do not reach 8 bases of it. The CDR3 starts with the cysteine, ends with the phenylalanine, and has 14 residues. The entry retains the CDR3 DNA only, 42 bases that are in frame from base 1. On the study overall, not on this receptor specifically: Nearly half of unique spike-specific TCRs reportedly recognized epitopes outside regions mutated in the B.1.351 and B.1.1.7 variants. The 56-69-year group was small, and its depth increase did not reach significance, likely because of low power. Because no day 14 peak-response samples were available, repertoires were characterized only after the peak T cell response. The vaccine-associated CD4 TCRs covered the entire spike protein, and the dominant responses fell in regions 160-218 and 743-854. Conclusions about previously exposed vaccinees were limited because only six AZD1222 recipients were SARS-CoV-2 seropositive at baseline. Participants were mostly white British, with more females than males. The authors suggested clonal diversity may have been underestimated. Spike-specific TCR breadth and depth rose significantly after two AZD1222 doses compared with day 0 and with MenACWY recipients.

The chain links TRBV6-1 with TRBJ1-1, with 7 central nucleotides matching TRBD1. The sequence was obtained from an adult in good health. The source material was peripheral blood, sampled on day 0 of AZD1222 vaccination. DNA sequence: TGTGCCAGCAGCCGCCCGACAGGGAGCACTGAAGCTTTCTTT. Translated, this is CASSRPTGSTEAFF.